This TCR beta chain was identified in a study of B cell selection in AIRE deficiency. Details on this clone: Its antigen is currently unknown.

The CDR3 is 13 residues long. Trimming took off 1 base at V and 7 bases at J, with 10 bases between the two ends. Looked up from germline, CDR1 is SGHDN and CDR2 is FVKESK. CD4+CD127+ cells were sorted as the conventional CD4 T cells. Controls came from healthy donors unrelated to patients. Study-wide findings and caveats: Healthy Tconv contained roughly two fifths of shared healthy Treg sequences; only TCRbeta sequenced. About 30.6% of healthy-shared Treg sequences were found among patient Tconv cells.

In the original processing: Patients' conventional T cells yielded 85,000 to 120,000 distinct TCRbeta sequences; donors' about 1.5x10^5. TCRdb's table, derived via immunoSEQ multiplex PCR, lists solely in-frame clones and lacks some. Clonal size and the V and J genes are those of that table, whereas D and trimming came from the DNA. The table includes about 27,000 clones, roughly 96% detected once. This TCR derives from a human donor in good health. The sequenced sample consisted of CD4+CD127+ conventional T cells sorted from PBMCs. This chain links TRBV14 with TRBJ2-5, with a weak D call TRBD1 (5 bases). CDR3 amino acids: CASSQARDATQYF. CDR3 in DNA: TGTGCCAGCAGCCAAGCCAGGGATGCGACCCAGTACTTC.